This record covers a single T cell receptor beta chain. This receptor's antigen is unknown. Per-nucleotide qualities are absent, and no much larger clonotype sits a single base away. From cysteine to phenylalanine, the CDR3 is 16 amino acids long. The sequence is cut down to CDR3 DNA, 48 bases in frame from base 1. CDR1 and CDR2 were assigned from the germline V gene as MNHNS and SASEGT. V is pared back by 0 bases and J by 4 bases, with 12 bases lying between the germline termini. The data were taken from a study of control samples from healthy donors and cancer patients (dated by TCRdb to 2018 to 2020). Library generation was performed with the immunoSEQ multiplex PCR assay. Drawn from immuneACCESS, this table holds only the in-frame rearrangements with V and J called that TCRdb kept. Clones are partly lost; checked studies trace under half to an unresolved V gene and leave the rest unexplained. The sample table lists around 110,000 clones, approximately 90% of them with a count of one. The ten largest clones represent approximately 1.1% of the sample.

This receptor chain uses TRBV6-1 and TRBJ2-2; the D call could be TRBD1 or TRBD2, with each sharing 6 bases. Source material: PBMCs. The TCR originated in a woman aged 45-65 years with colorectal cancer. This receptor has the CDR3 CASSEAGARGTGELFF. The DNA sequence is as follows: TGTGCCAGCAGTGAAGCGGGGGCGCGGGGCACCGGGGAGCTGTTTTTT.